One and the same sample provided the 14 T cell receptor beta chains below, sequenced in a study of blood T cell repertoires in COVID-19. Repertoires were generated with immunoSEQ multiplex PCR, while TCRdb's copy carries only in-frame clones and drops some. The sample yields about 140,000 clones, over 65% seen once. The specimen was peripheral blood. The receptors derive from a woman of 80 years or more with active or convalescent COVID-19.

This CDR3 reads CASSPGQGAGNTIYF. In DNA, the CDR3 is TGCGCCAGCAGCCCCGGACAGGGGGCTGGAAACACCATATATTTT. This chain connects TRBV5-1 to TRBJ1-3, with 10 bases matching TRBD1. Germline CDR1 reads SGHRS; CDR2 reads YFSETQ. Germline trimming cut 4 bases from V and 2 bases from J; bases unmatched to any gene: 3. The CDR3 has 15 amino acids. Using reference TRBV5-1 and TRBJ1-3 for the parts outside the CDR3, the full variable domain is KAGVTQTPRYLIKTRGQQVTLSCSPISGHRSVSWYQQTPGQGLQFLFEYFSETQRNKGNFPGRFSGRQFSNSRSEMNVSTLELGDSALYLCASSPGQGAGNTIYFGEGSWLTVV.

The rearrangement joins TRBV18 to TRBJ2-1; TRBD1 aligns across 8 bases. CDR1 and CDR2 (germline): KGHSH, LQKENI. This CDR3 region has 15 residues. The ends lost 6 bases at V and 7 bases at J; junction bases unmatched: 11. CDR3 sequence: CASSLSQGAQNEQFF. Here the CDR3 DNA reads TGTGCCAGCTCCCTCAGCCAGGGGGCGCAGAATGAGCAGTTCTTC.

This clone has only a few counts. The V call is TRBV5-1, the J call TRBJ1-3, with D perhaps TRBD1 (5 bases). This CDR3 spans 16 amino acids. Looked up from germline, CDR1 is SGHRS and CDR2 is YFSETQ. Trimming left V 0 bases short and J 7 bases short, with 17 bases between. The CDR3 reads CASSLEVPTTGNTIYF. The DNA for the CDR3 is TGCGCCAGCAGCTTGGAGGTACCGACAACAGGCAACACCATATATTTT.

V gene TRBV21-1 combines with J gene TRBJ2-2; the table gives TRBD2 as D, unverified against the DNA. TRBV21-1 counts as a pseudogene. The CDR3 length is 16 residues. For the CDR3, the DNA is TGTGCCAGCAGCAAGGACTACAAGAAACACACCGGGGAGCTGTTTTTT. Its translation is CASSKDYKKHTGELFF.

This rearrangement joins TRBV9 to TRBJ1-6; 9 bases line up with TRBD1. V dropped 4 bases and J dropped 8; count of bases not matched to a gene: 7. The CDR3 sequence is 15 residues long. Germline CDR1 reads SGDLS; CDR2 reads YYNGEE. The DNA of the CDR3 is TGTGCCAGCAGCCAATACCGACAGGGGGATTCACCCCTCCACTTT. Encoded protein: CASSQYRQGDSPLHF.

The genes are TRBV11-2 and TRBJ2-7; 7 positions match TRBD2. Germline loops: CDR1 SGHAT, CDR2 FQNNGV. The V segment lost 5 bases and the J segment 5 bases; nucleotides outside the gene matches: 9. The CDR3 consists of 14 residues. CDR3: CASSPTAGINEQYF. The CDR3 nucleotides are TGTGCCAGCAGCCCCACAGCGGGGATAAACGAGCAGTACTTC.

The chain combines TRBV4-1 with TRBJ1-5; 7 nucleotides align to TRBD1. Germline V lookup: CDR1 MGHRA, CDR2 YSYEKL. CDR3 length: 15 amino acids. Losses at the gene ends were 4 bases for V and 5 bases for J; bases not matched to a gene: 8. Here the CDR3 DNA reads TGCGCCAGCAGCCTCCTAGGGGGCTCCCATCAGCCCCAGCATTTT. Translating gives CASSLLGGSHQPQHF.

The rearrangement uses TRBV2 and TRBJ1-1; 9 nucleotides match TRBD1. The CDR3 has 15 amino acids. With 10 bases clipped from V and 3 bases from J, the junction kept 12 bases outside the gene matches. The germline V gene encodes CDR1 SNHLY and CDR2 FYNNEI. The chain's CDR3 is CATDRGTGSYTEAFF. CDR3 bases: TGTGCCACGGATCGGGGGACAGGGTCTTACACTGAAGCTTTCTTT.

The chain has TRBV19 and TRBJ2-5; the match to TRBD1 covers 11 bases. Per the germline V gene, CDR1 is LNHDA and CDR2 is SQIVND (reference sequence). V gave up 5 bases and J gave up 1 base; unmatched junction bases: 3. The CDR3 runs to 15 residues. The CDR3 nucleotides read TGTGCCAGTAGTCTGGACAGGGGGCGCCAAGAGACCCAGTACTTC. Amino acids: CASSLDRGRQETQYF.

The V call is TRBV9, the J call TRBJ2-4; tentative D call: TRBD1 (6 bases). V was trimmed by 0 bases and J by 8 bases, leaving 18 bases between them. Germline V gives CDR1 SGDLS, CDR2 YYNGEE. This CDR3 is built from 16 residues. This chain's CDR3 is CASSVAPTGIGDIQYF. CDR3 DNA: TGTGCCAGCAGCGTAGCTCCGACAGGAATTGGGGACATTCAGTACTTC.

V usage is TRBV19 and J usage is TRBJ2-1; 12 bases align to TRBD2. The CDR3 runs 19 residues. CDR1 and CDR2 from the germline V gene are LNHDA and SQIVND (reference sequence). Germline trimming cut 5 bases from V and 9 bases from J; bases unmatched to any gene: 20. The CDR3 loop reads CASSLALAGGAKRGGEQFF. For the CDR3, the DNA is TGTGCCAGTAGTCTGGCGCTAGCGGGGGGGGCAAAACGAGGAGGTGAGCAGTTCTTC.

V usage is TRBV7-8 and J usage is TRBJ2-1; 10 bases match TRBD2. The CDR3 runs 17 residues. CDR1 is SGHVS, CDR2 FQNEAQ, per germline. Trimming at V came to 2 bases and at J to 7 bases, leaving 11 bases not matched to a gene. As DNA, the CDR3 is TGTGCCAGCAGCTTAAGGGGACCGGGACTAGCGTTAAATGAGCAGTTCTTC. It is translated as CASSLRGPGLALNEQFF. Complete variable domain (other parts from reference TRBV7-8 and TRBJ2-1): GAGVSQSPRYKVAKRGQDVALRCDPISGHVSLFWYQQALGQGPEFLTYFQNEAQLDKSGLPSDRFFAERPEGSVSTLKIQRTQQEDSAVYLCASSLRGPGLALNEQFFGPGTRLTVL.

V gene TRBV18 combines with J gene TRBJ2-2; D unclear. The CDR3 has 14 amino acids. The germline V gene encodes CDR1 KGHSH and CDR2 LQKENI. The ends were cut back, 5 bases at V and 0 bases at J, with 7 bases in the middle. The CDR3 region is CASSKLPNTGELFF. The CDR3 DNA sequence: TGTGCCAGCTCAAAACTCCCGAACACCGGGGAGCTGTTTTTT.

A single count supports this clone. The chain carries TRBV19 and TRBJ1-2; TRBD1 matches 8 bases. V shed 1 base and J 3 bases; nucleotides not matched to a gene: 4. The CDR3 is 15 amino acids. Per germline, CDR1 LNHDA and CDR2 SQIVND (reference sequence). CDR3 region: CASSIGQGYHYGYTF. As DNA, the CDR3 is TGTGCCAGTAGTATAGGACAGGGGTACCACTATGGCTACACCTTC.